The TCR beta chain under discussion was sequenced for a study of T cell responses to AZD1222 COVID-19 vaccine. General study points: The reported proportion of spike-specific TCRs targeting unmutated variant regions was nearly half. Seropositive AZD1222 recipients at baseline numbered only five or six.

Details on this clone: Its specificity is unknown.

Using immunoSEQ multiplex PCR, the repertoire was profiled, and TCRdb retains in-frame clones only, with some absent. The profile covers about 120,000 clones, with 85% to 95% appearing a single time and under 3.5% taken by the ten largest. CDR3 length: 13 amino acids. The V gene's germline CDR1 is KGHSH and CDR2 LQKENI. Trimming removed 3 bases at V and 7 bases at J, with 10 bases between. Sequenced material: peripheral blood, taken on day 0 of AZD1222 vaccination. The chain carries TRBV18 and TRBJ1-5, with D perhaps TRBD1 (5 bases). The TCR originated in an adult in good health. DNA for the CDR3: TGTGCCAGCTCACCGCAAGGGGACCAGCCCCAGCATTTT. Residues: CASSPQGDQPQHF.